These 28 T cell receptor beta chains were sequenced from one sample in a study of cytomegalovirus exposure and HLA in healthy donors. 13 Jbeta primers and 60 Vbeta primers were used for the PCR. Using immunoSEQ multiplex PCR, the repertoire was profiled, and TCRdb retains in-frame clones only, with some absent. Of roughly 200,000 clones in the sample, approximately 80% were seen once. Specimen: PBMCs. These receptor sequences come from a woman under 40 in good health and CMV-seropositive.

The rearrangement uses TRBV13 and TRBJ1-4; 10 positions match TRBD1. V trimming: 3 bases; J trimming: 6 bases; junction bases outside the gene matches: 4. Germline-derived CDR1 and CDR2 are PRHDT and FYEKMQ (reference sequence). The CDR3 consists of 15 residues. CDR3: CASSLGTGDYEKLFF. CDR3 nucleotide sequence: TGTGCCAGCAGCTTGGGGACAGGGGACTATGAAAAACTGTTTTTT.

The chain links TRBV30 to TRBJ2-7; D might be TRBD1 or TRBD2, each matching 6 bases. The CDR3 has 12 amino acids. Per germline, CDR1 GTSNPN and CDR2 SVGIG (reference sequence). Trimming shortened V by 8 bases and J by 7 bases, and 18 bases separated the two germline ends. CDR3 region: CAGGAGTREQYF. Here the CDR3 DNA reads TGTGCCGGGGGTGCGGGGACAAGAGAGCAGTACTTC.

The rearrangement links TRBV4-1 to TRBJ2-7; D is uncertain. This CDR3 contains 14 residues. In germline, CDR1 is MGHRA, CDR2 YSYEKL. Trimming took 0 bases from V and 2 from J, leaving 8 bases between them. The CDR3 DNA reads as TGCGCCAGCAGCCAAGATCCTCAGGCCTACGAGCAGTACTTC. Amino acids: CASSQDPQAYEQYF.

The J gene is TRBJ1-4, the V gene TRBV18; D is undetermined. This CDR3 comprises 15 residues. Trimming pared 4 bases from V and 8 bases from J, leaving 17 bases between. Per germline, CDR1 KGHSH and CDR2 LQKENI. The CDR3 spells CASSQSGPPGEKLFF. As DNA, the CDR3 is TGTGCCAGCTCACAATCCGGGCCACCGGGAGAAAAACTGTTTTTT.

This clone was counted a few times. CDR3 in DNA: TGTGCCAGCAGCTCGGCGGGTACACTGGGCAATGAGCAGTTCTTC. Its translation is CASSSAGTLGNEQFF. The chain carries TRBV11-2 and TRBJ2-1; possibly TRBD2 for D (5 bases). This CDR3 comprises 15 residues. Looked up from germline, CDR1 is SGHAT and CDR2 is FQNNGV. Trimming took 4 bases from V and 6 from J, leaving 16 bases between them.

The chain links TRBV7-9 to TRBJ2-7, with 11 positions matching TRBD2. Per germline, CDR1 SEHNR and CDR2 FQNEAQ (reference sequence). The CDR3 is made up of 17 amino acids. The CDR3 spells CATSQGLAGGSPYEQYF. The CDR3 region has the DNA TGTGCGACATCGCAGGGGCTAGCGGGGGGCTCTCCCTACGAGCAGTACTTC.

This clone was picked up a small number of times. This chain uses TRBV30 with TRBJ2-3, with D possibly TRBD2 on 6 matching bases. With 7 bases removed from V and 1 base from J, the gap between germline ends came to 12 bases. This CDR3 spans 13 amino acids. Looked up from germline, CDR1 is GTSNPN and CDR2 is SVGIG (reference sequence). CDR3 DNA: TGTGCCTCGCTAGCGTCTCGCACAGATACGCAGTATTTT. This gives the protein CASLASRTDTQYF.

This chain uses TRBV5-1 with TRBJ2-3, with TRBD2 matching 8 bases. Trimming at V came to 3 bases and at J to 4 bases, leaving 10 bases not matched to a gene. Germline CDR1 reads SGHRS; CDR2 reads YFSETQ. The CDR3 loop spans 16 amino acids. The CDR3 here is CASSSRGGGRSDTQYF. The CDR3 DNA sequence: TGCGCCAGCAGCTCCCGGGGGGGCGGTCGTTCAGATACGCAGTATTTT.

CDR3 sequence: CASSPQRGKGRAFF. CDR3 DNA sequence: TGTGCCAGCAGCCCCCAGCGGGGGAAAGGGCGAGCTTTCTTT. This chain connects TRBV11-3 to TRBJ1-1, with D tentatively TRBD1 (5 bases). The length of the CDR3 is 14 residues. V lost 5 bases and J 10 bases, leaving 20 bases between the germline ends. Germline values: CDR1 SGHNT, CDR2 YENEEA.

V gene TRBV4-1 combines with J gene TRBJ1-4; D uncertain. The V and J ends lost 0 bases and 8 bases respectively, with 13 bases between them. CDR3 length: 15 residues. Germline-derived CDR1 and CDR2 are MGHRA and YSYEKL. In DNA, the CDR3 is TGCGCCAGCAGCCAAGATGGGAGGGTTCTGGAAAAACTGTTTTTT. It specifies CASSQDGRVLEKLFF.

CDR3 loop: CASSQDLGQFDTQYF. CDR3 sequence (DNA): TGTGCCAGCAGCCAAGATCTGGGACAGTTCGATACGCAGTATTTT. The chain has TRBV4-2 and TRBJ2-3; 7 nucleotides agree with TRBD1. The CDR3 has 15 amino acids. The V gene end was trimmed by 0 bases and the J gene end by 6 bases; junction bases not matched to a gene: 6. The germline CDR1 and CDR2 sequences are LGHNA and YNFKEQ.

The chain's CDR3 is CASSTGLAEQETQYF. CDR3 in DNA: TGCGCCAGCAGCACGGGACTAGCGGAGCAAGAGACCCAGTACTTC. This chain uses TRBV5-1 with TRBJ2-5, with 11 bases identical to TRBD2. V was clipped by 4 bases and J by 2 bases; unmatched bases: 4. CDR3 size: 15 residues. CDR1 and CDR2 (germline): SGHRS, YFSETQ.

The rearrangement links TRBV7-9 to TRBJ2-3, with 10 positions matching TRBD1. This CDR3 comprises 16 residues. CDR1 and CDR2 from the germline V gene are SEHNR and FQNEAQ (reference sequence). V lost 5 bases to trimming and J lost 3 bases; unmatched junction nucleotides: 8. The CDR3 sequence: CASSLGTGEWTDTQYF. The CDR3 DNA reads as TGTGCCAGCAGCCTGGGGACAGGGGAATGGACAGATACGCAGTATTTT.

The V call is TRBV9, the J call TRBJ2-1, with 11 bases lining up with TRBD2. Trimming cost V 3 bases and J 10 bases; bases outside gene matches: 9. The CDR3 extends over 15 amino acids. Germline-derived CDR1 and CDR2 are SGDLS and YYNGEE. The CDR3, as DNA: TGTGCCAGCAGCGCAACTAGCGGGAGTCCGTGGGAGCAGTTCTTC. Amino acids: CASSATSGSPWEQFF.

The rearrangement links TRBV19 to TRBJ2-2, with 10 bases lining up with TRBD2. Germline lookup yields CDR1 LNHDA and CDR2 SQIVND (reference sequence). The J segment lost 2 bases and the V segment lost 6 bases, leaving 6 bases of the junction unmatched. The CDR3 length is 16 residues. The CDR3: CASRGGTSANTGELFF. Written as DNA, the CDR3 is TGTGCCAGTAGGGGAGGGACTAGCGCAAACACCGGGGAGCTGTTTTTT.

The rearrangement links TRBV30 to TRBJ1-4, with a possible D match to TRBD1 (6 bases). The length of the CDR3 is 14 residues. The germline V and J ends were trimmed by 3 bases and 8 bases, with 16 bases remaining between them. Germline V gives CDR1 GTSNPN, CDR2 SVGIG (reference sequence). CDR3 sequence: CAWRADSLEEKLFF. The CDR3 coding sequence is TGTGCCTGGAGAGCGGACAGCCTCGAGGAAAAACTGTTTTTT.

This clone was recorded once. In DNA form, the CDR3 reads TGCGCCAGCAGCTTGCAGGGCACCCTCAGGGAGACCCAGTACTTC. Protein sequence: CASSLQGTLRETQYF. V gene TRBV5-1 combines with J gene TRBJ2-5; weak D call: TRBD1 (5 bases). Germline-derived CDR1 and CDR2 are SGHRS and YFSETQ. This CDR3 has 15 amino acids. Trimming cost V 1 base and J 5 bases, with 15 bases left between them.

The chain uses TRBV27 and TRBJ1-4; D ambiguous. Trimming left V 3 bases short and J 8 bases short, with 10 bases between. The length of the CDR3 is 13 residues. From germline, CDR1 is MNHEY and CDR2 SMNVEV (reference sequence). The CDR3 is CASSFFTGEKLFF. CDR3 DNA: TGTGCCAGCAGTTTCTTCACGGGAGAAAAACTGTTTTTT.

The chain uses TRBV10-1 and TRBJ1-5; a weak D match, TRBD1 (6 bases). V dropped 7 bases and J dropped 5 bases, with 24 bases sitting between them. The CDR3 totals 17 residues. In germline, CDR1 is WNHNN, CDR2 SYGVQD (reference sequence). CDR3 coding DNA: TGCGCCAGCATCTTACGACAGGATCAACTGGGGTATCAGCCCCAGCATTTT. It codes for CASILRQDQLGYQPQHF.

V gene TRBV28 combines with J gene TRBJ1-1, with TRBD1 as a possible D gene (6 bases). Germline values: CDR1 MDHEN, CDR2 SYDVKM. Between the trimmed V and J ends, which lost 6 bases and 5 bases, there was a span of 16 bases. There are 14 residues in the CDR3. Here the CDR3 reads CASRPGARVTEAFF. The CDR3 DNA reads TGTGCCAGCAGGCCAGGGGCGCGGGTGACTGAAGCTTTCTTT.

This clone has only a few counts. V is TRBV9 and J is TRBJ1-1; D is ambiguous. Germline loops: CDR1 SGDLS, CDR2 YYNGEE. This CDR3 contains 13 residues. Trimming removed 0 bases at V and 0 bases at J, with 3 bases between. CDR3 sequence: CASSVVVNTEAFF. In DNA, the CDR3 is TGTGCCAGCAGCGTAGTAGTGAACACTGAAGCTTTCTTT. Based on the CDR3 plus reference TRBV9 and TRBJ1-1, the full variable domain is DSGVTQTPKHLITATGQRVTLRCSPRSGDLSVYWYQQSLDQGLQFLIQYYNGEERAKGNILERFSAQQFPDLHSELNLSSLELGDSALYFCASSVVVNTEAFFGQGTRLTVV.

The CDR3 DNA reads as TGTGCCAGCAGCTTAAGGAGGGCGGGAGGTGAGCAGTTCTTC. It translates to CASSLRRAGGEQFF. The J gene is TRBJ2-1, the V gene TRBV13; 8 bases are shared with TRBD2. This CDR3 contains 14 residues. Losses at the gene ends were 2 bases for V and 9 bases for J; bases not matched to a gene: 6. Germline CDR1 and CDR2: PRHDT and FYEKMQ (reference sequence). The whole variable domain, filled in from reference TRBV13 and TRBJ2-1, reads AAGVIQSPRHLIKEKRETATLKCYPIPRHDTVYWYQQGPGQDPQFLISFYEKMQSDKGSIPDRFSAQQFSDYHSELNMSSLELGDSALYFCASSLRRAGGEQFFGPGTRLTVL.

A note on this clone: Other DNA sequences of this sample code for an identical CDR3. The chain joins TRBV5-6 to TRBJ2-7; 11 bases align to TRBD2. The CDR3 sequence is 15 residues long. The trim removed 0 bases at V and 1 base at J, leaving 0 bases unmatched. Germline values: CDR1 SGHDT, CDR2 YYEEEE. The DNA for the CDR3 is TGTGCCAGCAGCTTGGGACTAGCGGGATCCTACGAGCAGTACTTC. Amino acid sequence: CASSLGLAGSYEQYF. The entire variable domain, with the rest obtained from reference TRBV5-6 and TRBJ2-7, is as follows: DAGVTQSPTHLIKTRGQQVTLRCSPKSGHDTVSWYQQALGQGPQFIFQYYEEEERQRGNFPDRFSGHQFPNYSSELNVNALLLGDSALYLCASSLGLAGSYEQYFGPGTRLTVT.

This CDR3 is CARNRVPETQYF. The CDR3 DNA sequence: TGTGCCAGGAACAGGGTCCCGGAGACCCAGTACTTC. V gene TRBV30 combines with J gene TRBJ2-5; D perhaps matches TRBD1 (6 bases). The germline V and J ends were trimmed by 8 bases and 5 bases, with 15 bases remaining between them. Germline lookup yields CDR1 GTSNPN and CDR2 SVGIG (reference sequence). CDR3 length: 12 amino acids.

This clone was seen a handful of times. The chain is built from TRBV5-1 and TRBJ2-5; 9 bases map to TRBD2. J was trimmed by 4 bases and V by 7 bases; bases with no gene match: 11. The germline CDR1 and CDR2 sequences are SGHRS and YFSETQ. The CDR3 length is 15 residues. The DNA for the CDR3 is TGCGCCAGCTGGTTGGCGGGAGGGAGTGGAGAGACCCAGTACTTC. Amino acids: CASWLAGGSGETQYF.

Judged by abundance, this clone is medium-sized (0.01 to 0.1%). This rearrangement joins TRBV6-4 to TRBJ1-6; D remains unclear. The CDR3 sequence is 15 residues long. Looked up from germline, CDR1 is MRHNA and CDR2 is SNTAGT. V shed 3 bases and J shed 10 bases, with 16 bases lying between them. CDR3 loop: CASSEAAGRESPLHF. The CDR3 DNA sequence: TGTGCCAGCAGTGAGGCAGCTGGGAGAGAGTCACCCCTCCACTTT.

This clone has just a few counts. The rearrangement uses TRBV4-2 and TRBJ2-7; TRBD2 agrees at 9 bases. The CDR3 has 16 amino acids. Unmatched junction bases numbered 6, after V lost 0 bases and J lost 3 bases. CDR1 and CDR2 (germline): LGHNA, YNFKEQ. Here the CDR3 reads CASSQEWQREVYEQYF. CDR3 in DNA: TGTGCCAGCAGCCAAGAGTGGCAGCGGGAGGTCTACGAGCAGTACTTC.

V is TRBV19 and J is TRBJ1-5; possibly TRBD1 for D (6 bases). The germline gives CDR1 LNHDA, CDR2 SQIVND (reference sequence). The CDR3 covers 17 residues. Trimming stripped 3 bases from V and 5 bases from J, with 20 bases between. For the CDR3, the DNA is TGTGCCAGTAGTATTTTACAGGGAATAGGAATGGATCAGCCCCAGCATTTT. Translation gives CASSILQGIGMDQPQHF.